This record covers a single TCR beta chain. The data were obtained in a study of blood T cells in healthy people across ages. A second PCR of about 7 to 12 cycles used a sample-barcoded 5' primer and a J-beta primer mix. TCRdb re-analysed the 5' RACE reads in MiXCR, keeping a single row per CDR3 protein. The repertoire holds approximately 2,000,000 distinct CDR3 sequences, with about 39% as singletons. This CDR3 has 15 amino acids. V lost 0 bases, J lost 5 bases, and 9 bases stayed unmatched. CDR1 is DFQATT and CDR2 is SNEGSKA in the germline V gene (reference sequence). J is TRBJ1-1 and V is TRBV20-1, with 7 nucleotides matching TRBD1. The sequenced material came from blood. The sequence came from a human donor in good health. CDR3: CSARDRVTGSTEAFF. For the CDR3, the DNA is TGCAGTGCTAGAGATCGCGTGACAGGGAGTACTGAAGCTTTCTTT.